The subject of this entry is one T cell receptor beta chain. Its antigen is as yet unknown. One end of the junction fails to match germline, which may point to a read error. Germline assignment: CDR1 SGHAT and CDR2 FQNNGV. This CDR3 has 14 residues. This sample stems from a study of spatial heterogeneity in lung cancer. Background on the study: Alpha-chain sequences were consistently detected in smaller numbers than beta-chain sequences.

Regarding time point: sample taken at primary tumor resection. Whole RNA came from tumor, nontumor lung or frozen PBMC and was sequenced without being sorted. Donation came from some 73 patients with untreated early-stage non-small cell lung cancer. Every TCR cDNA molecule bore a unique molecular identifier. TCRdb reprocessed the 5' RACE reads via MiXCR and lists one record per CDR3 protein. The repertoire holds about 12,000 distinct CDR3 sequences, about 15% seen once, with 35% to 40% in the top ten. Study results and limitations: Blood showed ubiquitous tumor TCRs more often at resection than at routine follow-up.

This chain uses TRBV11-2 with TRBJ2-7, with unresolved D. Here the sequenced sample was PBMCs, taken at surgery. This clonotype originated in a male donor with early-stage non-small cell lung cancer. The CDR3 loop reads CASSLSYPVYELYF. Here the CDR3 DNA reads TGTGCCAGCAGCTTATCGTACCCAGTCTACGAGCTGTACTTC. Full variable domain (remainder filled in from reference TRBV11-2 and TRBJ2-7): EAGVAQSPRYKIIEKRQSVAFWCNPISGHATLYWYQQILGQGPKLLIQFQNNGVVDDSQLPKDRFSAERLKGVDSTLKIQPAKLEDSAVYLCASSLSYPVYELYFGPGTRLTVT.